This T cell receptor (beta chain) was identified in a study of blood T cell repertoires in COVID-19. Overall study: The United States, Italy and Spain were the sources of the acute and convalescent COVID-19 samples. PBMCs, B-cell-depleted T cells, or T cells were the source of the cDNA or gDNA that made up the material.

CDR1 MNHEY and CDR2 SVGEGT come from the germline V gene. J gave up 6 bases and V 2 bases, and 4 bases lay outside the gene matches. The CDR3 totals 14 residues. Per the authors' pipeline: Amplification of reference gene primers provided the estimated nucleated cell counts. Profiled with immunoSEQ multiplex PCR; TCRdb holds only in-frame clones, not every one. That table supplies the V and J calls and clone size; D and trimming were determined from the DNA. The sample has 100,000 to 150,000 clones; about 90% are singletons. Sequencing input: peripheral blood. This clonotype was sampled from a man between 45 and 60 years old with active COVID-19. This chain connects TRBV6-2 or TRBV6-3 to TRBJ2-4; 7 positions agree with TRBD1. In DNA, the CDR3 is TGTGCCAGCAGTTACCCCCCAGGGGGAAACATTCAGTACTTC. As protein: CASSYPPGGNIQYF.